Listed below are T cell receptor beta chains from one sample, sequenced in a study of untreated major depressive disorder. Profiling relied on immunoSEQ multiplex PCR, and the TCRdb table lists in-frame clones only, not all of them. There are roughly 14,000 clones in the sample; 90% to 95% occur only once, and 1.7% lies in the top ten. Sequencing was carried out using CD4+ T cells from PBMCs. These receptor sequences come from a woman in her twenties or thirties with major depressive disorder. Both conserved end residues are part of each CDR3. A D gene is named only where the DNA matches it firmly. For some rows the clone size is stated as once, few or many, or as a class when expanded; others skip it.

CDR3: CAWSAASSGNTIYF; DNA: TGTGCCTGGAGTGCCGCGAGCTCTGGAAACACCATATATTTT; size: NA; D: NA; V: TRBV30; J: TRBJ1-3; length: 14
CDR3: CATSRDYGGYTF; DNA: TGTGCCACCAGCAGAGATTATGGGGGCTACACCTTC; size: NA; D: NA; V: TRBV15; J: TRBJ1-2; length: 12
CDR3: CASSLEADTSYEQYF; DNA: TGTGCCAGCAGCTTAGAGGCGGATACTTCCTACGAGCAGTACTTC; size: NA; D: NA; V: TRBV13; J: TRBJ2-7; length: 15
CDR3: CASSLAALDTQYF; DNA: TGCGCCAGCAGTCTGGCCGCACTTGATACGCAGTATTTT; size: once; D: NA; V: TRBV5-1; J: TRBJ2-3; length: 13
CDR3: CASSLRELAGSETQYF; DNA: TGTGCCAGCTCACTTCGCGAACTAGCGGGGTCGGAGACCCAGTACTTC; size: once; D: TRBD2; V: TRBV18; J: TRBJ2-5; length: 16
CDR3: CASSPQGTLYEQYF; DNA: TGCGCCAGCAGCCCACAGGGTACCCTCTACGAGCAGTACTTC; size: NA; D: NA; V: TRBV5-1; J: TRBJ2-7; length: 14
CDR3: CASSWTNSYNEQFF; DNA: TGTGCCAGCAGCTGGACTAACTCCTACAATGAGCAGTTCTTC; size: NA; D: NA; V: TRBV7-2; J: TRBJ2-1; length: 14
CDR3: CAWSDQGSYGYTF; DNA: TGTGCCTGGAGTGATCAGGGATCCTATGGCTACACCTTC; size: NA; D: NA; V: TRBV30; J: TRBJ1-2; length: 13
CDR3: CASSALIRGNTIYF; DNA: TGTGCCAGCAGTGCCCTAATCAGGGGGAACACCATATATTTT; size: NA; D: TRBD1; V: TRBV6-1; J: TRBJ1-3; length: 14
CDR3: CASSTSYEQYF; DNA: TGTGCCAGCAGCACTTCCTACGAGCAGTACTTC; size: NA; D: NA; V: TRBV28; J: TRBJ2-7; length: 11
CDR3: CASSFQGGNQPQHF; DNA: TGTGCCAGCAGTTTCCAGGGAGGCAATCAGCCCCAGCATTTT; size: NA; D: NA; V: TRBV27; J: TRBJ1-5; length: 14
CDR3: CASSSTTGTSPYEQYF; DNA: TGCGCCAGCAGCTCAACGACCGGGACTAGTCCTTACGAGCAGTACTTC; size: NA; D: TRBD2; V: TRBV5-1; J: TRBJ2-7; length: 16
CDR3: CARHGPSLRPQHF; DNA: TGTGCCCGGCATGGCCCTTCTTTGCGGCCCCAGCATTTT; size: NA; D: NA; V: TRBV27; J: TRBJ1-5; length: 13
CDR3: CASSLRGFSYNEQFF; DNA: TGTGCCAGCAGCTTACGGGGCTTCTCCTACAATGAGCAGTTCTTC; size: NA; D: NA; V: TRBV7-2; J: TRBJ2-1; length: 15
CDR3: CASSERGTPSTDTQYF; DNA: TGTGCCAGCAGTGAGAGGGGGACGCCTAGCACAGATACGCAGTATTTT; size: NA; D: NA; V: TRBV6-1; J: TRBJ2-3; length: 16
CDR3: CAWTQQGYEQYF; DNA: TGTGCCTGGACACAACAGGGCTACGAGCAGTACTTC; size: few; D: NA; V: TRBV30; J: TRBJ2-7; length: 12
CDR3: CASSPLVTDTQYF; DNA: TGCGCCAGCAGCCCCCTAGTCACAGATACGCAGTATTTT; size: NA; D: NA; V: TRBV5-1; J: TRBJ2-3; length: 13
CDR3: CASSPKGQKIAKNIQYF; DNA: TGTGCCAGCTCACCCAAGGGACAGAAGATAGCCAAAAACATTCAGTACTTC; size: NA; D: TRBD1; V: TRBV18; J: TRBJ2-4; length: 17